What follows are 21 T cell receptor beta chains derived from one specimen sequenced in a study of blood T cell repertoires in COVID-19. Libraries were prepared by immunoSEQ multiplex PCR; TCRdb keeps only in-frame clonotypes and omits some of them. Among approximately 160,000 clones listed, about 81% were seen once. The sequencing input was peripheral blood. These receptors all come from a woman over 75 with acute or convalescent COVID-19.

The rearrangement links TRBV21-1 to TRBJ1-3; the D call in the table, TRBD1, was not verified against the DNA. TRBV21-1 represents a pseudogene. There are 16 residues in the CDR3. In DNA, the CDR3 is TGTGCCAGCAGCAAATGGAAGGGGTCCTCTGGAAACACCATATATTTT. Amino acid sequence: CASSKWKGSSGNTIYF.

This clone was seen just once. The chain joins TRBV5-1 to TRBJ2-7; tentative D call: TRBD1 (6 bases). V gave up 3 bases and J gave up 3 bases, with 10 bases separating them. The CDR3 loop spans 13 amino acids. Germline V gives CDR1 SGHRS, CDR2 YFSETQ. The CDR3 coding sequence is TGCGCCAGCAGCTCGGGACAAGTCTACGAGCAGTACTTC. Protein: CASSSGQVYEQYF. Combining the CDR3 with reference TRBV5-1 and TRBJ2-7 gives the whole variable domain KAGVTQTPRYLIKTRGQQVTLSCSPISGHRSVSWYQQTPGQGLQFLFEYFSETQRNKGNFPGRFSGRQFSNSRSEMNVSTLELGDSALYLCASSSGQVYEQYFGPGTRLTVT.

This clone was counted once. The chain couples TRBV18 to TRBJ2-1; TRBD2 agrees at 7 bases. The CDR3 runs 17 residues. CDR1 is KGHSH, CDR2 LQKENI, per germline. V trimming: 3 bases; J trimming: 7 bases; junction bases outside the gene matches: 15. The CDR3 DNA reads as TGTGCCAGCTCACCCCTCTGGGGTAGCGGGTTCCCTAATGAGCAGTTCTTC. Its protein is CASSPLWGSGFPNEQFF.

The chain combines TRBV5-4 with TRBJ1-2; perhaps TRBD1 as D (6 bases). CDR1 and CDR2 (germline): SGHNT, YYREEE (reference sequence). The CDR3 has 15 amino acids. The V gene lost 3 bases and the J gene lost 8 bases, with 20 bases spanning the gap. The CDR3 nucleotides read TGTGCCAGCAGCTCACCACTGGGCAGGGGTGAAGGCTACACCTTC. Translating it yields CASSSPLGRGEGYTF.

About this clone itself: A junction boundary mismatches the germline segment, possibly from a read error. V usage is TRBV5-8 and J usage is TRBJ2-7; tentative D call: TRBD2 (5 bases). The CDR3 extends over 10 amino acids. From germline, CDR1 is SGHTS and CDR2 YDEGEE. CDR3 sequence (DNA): TGTGCCGGCAGCAACGGACGGGGGTACTTC. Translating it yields CAGSNGRGYF. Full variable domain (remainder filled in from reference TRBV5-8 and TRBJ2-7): EAGVTQSPTHLIKTRGQQATLRCSPISGHTSVYWYQQALGLGLQFLLWYDEGEERNRGNFPPRFSGRQFPNYSSELNVNALELEDSALYLCAGSNGRGYFGPGTRLTVT.

Here the CDR3 reads CEKTLPLIPLNGVYQPQHF. CDR3 nucleotides: TGTGAAAAGACGCTTCCCCTAATCCCCCTGAACGGAGTATATCAGCCCCAGCATTTT. The J gene is TRBJ1-5, the V gene TRBV12-2. TRBV12-2 is a listed pseudogene. This CDR3 spans 19 amino acids.

Written as DNA, the CDR3 is TGTGCCAGCAGCTTAGCGGGGAACACCGGGGAGCTGTTTTTT. Amino acid sequence: CASSLAGNTGELFF. The chain has TRBV11-3 and TRBJ2-2; D gene unclear. The CDR3 is 14 amino acids. CDR1 and CDR2 (germline): SGHNT, YENEEA. V shed 1 base and J shed 1 base, with 4 bases lying between them. Supplemented by reference TRBV11-3 and TRBJ2-2, the full variable domain reads EAGVVQSPRYKIIEKKQPVAFWCNPISGHNTLYWYLQNLGQGPELLIRYENEEAVDDSQLPKDRFSAERLKGVDSTLKIQPAELGDSAVYLCASSLAGNTGELFFGEGSRLTVL.

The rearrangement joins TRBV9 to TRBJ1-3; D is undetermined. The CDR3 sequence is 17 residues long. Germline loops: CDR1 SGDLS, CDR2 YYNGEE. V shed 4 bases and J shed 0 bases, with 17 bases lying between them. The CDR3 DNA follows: TGTGCCAGCAGCCCCACCCACTCGGGAAGCTCTGGAAACACCATATATTTT. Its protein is CASSPTHSGSSGNTIYF. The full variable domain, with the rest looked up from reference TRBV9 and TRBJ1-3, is DSGVTQTPKHLITATGQRVTLRCSPRSGDLSVYWYQQSLDQGLQFLIQYYNGEERAKGNILERFSAQQFPDLHSELNLSSLELGDSALYFCASSPTHSGSSGNTIYFGEGSWLTVV.

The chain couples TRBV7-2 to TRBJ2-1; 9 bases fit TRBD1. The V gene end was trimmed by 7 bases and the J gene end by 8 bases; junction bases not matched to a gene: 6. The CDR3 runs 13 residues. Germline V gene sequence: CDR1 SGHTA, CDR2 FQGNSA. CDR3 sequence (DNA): TGTGCCAGCACGGACAGGGGCGGGTATGAGCAGTTCTTC. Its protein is CASTDRGGYEQFF.

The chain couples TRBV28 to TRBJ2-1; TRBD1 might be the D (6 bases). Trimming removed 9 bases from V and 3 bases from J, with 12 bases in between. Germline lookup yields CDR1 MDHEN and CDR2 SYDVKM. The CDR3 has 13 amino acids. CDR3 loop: CASLKGVYNEQFF. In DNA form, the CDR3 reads TGTGCCAGTCTAAAGGGGGTCTACAATGAGCAGTTCTTC.

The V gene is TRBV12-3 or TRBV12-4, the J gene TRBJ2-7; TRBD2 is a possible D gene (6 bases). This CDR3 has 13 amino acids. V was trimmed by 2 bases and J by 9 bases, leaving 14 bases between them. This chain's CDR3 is CASSLIGGGGQYF. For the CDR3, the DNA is TGTGCCAGCAGTTTAATCGGGGGAGGAGGGCAGTACTTC.

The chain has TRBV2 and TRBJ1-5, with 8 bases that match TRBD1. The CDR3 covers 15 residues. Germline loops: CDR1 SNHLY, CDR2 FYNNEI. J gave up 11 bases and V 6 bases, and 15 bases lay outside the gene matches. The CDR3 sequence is CASRPLGQGLGSQHF. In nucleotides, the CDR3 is TGTGCCAGCAGGCCCTTAGGACAGGGCCTGGGATCCCAGCATTTT.

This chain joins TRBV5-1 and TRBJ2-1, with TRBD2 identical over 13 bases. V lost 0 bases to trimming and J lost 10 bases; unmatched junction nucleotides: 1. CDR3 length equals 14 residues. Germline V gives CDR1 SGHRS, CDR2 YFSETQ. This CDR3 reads CASSLGLAGGEQFF. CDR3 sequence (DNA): TGCGCCAGCAGCTTGGGACTAGCGGGAGGCGAGCAGTTCTTC.

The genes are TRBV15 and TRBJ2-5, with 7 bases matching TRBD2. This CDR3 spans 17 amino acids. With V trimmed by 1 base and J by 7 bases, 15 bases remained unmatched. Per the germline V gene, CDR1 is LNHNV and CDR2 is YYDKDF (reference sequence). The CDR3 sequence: CATSRVSGAGWSGTQYF. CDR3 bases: TGTGCCACCAGCAGAGTATCAGGAGCGGGATGGTCGGGGACCCAGTACTTC.

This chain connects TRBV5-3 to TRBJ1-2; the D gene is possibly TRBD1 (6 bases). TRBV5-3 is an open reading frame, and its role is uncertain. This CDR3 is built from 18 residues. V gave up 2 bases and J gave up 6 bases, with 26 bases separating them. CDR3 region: CARSLRGKGRGWGHGYTF. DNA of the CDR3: TGTGCCAGAAGCTTAAGAGGGAAGGGCAGGGGTTGGGGGCATGGCTACACCTTC.

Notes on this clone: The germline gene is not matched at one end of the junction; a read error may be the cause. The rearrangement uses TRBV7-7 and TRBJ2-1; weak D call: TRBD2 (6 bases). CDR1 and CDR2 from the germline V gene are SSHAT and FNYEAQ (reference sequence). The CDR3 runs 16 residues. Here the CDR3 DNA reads TGTGCTAGCAGCCCCCGGGGGAGGTCAGGATACAATGAGCAGTTCTTC. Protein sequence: CASSPRGRSGYNEQFF.

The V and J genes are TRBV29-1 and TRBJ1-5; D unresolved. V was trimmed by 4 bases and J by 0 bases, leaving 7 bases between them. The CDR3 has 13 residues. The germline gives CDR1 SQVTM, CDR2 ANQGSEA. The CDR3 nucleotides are TGCAGCGTTGCGGGAATTAGCAATCAGCCCCAGCATTTT. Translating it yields CSVAGISNQPQHF.

Here the CDR3 reads CASSQYGQGVLFF. The CDR3 region has the DNA TGTGCCAGCAGCCAATACGGACAGGGAGTGTTGTTTTTT. The chain uses TRBV14 and TRBJ2-2; the match to TRBD1 covers 8 bases. CDR1 and CDR2 (germline): SGHDN, FVKESK. V gave up 2 bases and J gave up 15 bases; unmatched junction bases: 8. The length of the CDR3 is 13 residues.

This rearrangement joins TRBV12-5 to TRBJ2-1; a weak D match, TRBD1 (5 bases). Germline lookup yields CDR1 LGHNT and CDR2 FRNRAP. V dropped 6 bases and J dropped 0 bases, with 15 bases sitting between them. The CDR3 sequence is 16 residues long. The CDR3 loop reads CASGDPDSYSYNEQFF. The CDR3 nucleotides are TGTGCTAGTGGAGATCCCGACAGCTACTCCTACAATGAGCAGTTCTTC. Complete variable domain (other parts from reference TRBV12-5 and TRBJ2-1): DARVTQTPRHKVTEMGQEVTMRCQPILGHNTVFWYRQTMMQGLELLAYFRNRAPLDDSGMPKDRFSAEMPDATLATLKIQPSEPRDSAVYFCASGDPDSYSYNEQFFGPGTRLTVL.

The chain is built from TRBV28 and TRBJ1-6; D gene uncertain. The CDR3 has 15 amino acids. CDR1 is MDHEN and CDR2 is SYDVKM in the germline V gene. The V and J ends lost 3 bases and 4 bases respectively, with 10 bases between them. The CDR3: CASSLRQYYNSPLHF. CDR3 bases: TGTGCCAGCAGTTTGAGGCAGTATTATAATTCACCCCTCCACTTT.

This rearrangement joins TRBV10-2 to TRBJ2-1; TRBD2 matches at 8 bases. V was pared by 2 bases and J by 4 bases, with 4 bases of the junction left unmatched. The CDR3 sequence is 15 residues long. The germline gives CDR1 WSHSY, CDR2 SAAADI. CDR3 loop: CASSESGRTYNEQFF. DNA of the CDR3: TGCGCCAGCAGTGAGAGCGGGAGAACATACAATGAGCAGTTCTTC.